This T cell receptor beta chain is from a study of blood T cell repertoires in COVID-19. J lost 0 bases, V lost 5 bases, and 6 bases had no gene match. The CDR3 is 16 residues long. Looked up from germline, CDR1 is MNHEY and CDR2 is SMNVEV (reference sequence). The method was immunoSEQ multiplex PCR; TCRdb's version includes in-frame clones alone and lacks a portion of them. Among roughly 200,000 clones listed, 89% were seen once. The sequence came from a man aged 40-55 years with acute or convalescent COVID-19. The V and J genes are TRBV27 and TRBJ1-4; TRBD1 agrees at 7 bases. Material for sequencing was peripheral blood. The CDR3 here is CASSMSDRATNEKLFF. The CDR3 coding sequence is TGTGCCAGCAGTATGTCTGACAGGGCAACTAATGAAAAACTGTTTTTT.